The 19 T cell receptor beta chains given below trace back to one sample, sequenced in a study of T cells after yellow fever vaccination. TCRdb re-called the 5' RACE reads with MiXCR, one entry per CDR3 protein. The data show some 320,000 distinct CDR3 sequences, with about 4% seen just once and about 22% held by the top ten. Sequenced material: PBMCs, taken 5 days after the yellow fever booster vaccination. Receptors originate from a man between 18 and 35 years old who received the YFV17D yellow fever vaccine.

The rearrangement links TRBV12-3 or TRBV12-4 to TRBJ2-6; 7 bases are a match to TRBD1. The V segment lost 5 bases and the J segment 0 bases; nucleotides outside the gene matches: 13. The CDR3 loop spans 19 amino acids. CDR3 protein: CASSTPEGGGFSGANVLTF. In DNA, the CDR3 is TGTGCCAGCAGTACCCCCGAAGGGGGCGGCTTCTCTGGGGCCAACGTCCTGACTTTC.

This clonotype was observed at least ten times. The chain recombines TRBV7-2 with TRBJ1-6; the match to TRBD1 covers 8 bases. V lost 2 bases, J lost 8 bases, and 2 bases stayed unmatched. The CDR3 sequence is 14 residues long. The germline V gene has CDR1 SGHTA and CDR2 FQGNSA. DNA of the CDR3: TGTGCCAGCAGCTTACAGGGGGCGGATTCACCCCTCCACTTT. Its translation is CASSLQGADSPLHF.

The rearrangement uses TRBV9 and TRBJ1-2, with D unclear. With 6 bases removed from V and 3 bases from J, the gap between germline ends came to 15 bases. This CDR3 has 14 amino acids. The V gene's germline CDR1 is SGDLS and CDR2 YYNGEE. CDR3 sequence (DNA): TGTGCCAGCACCATGGGGTTAGGGTACTATGGCTACACCTTC. It encodes CASTMGLGYYGYTF.

This clonotype was observed a handful of times. The chain employs TRBV5-4 and TRBJ2-7; D perhaps matches TRBD1 (6 bases). Trimming cost V 4 bases and J 3 bases, with 17 bases left between them. There are 15 residues in the CDR3. CDR1 and CDR2 (germline): SGHNT, YYREEE (reference sequence). The CDR3 sequence is CASSEGVLASYEQYF. The CDR3 DNA is TGTGCCAGCAGCGAGGGGGTATTAGCCAGCTACGAGCAGTACTTC.

This clonotype was recorded many times. J is TRBJ2-5 and V is TRBV11-2; either TRBD1 or TRBD2 may supply D (6 bases each). Trimming cost V 5 bases and J 5 bases, with 24 bases left between them. From germline, CDR1 is SGHAT and CDR2 FQNNGV. The CDR3 runs to 17 residues. The CDR3 region has the DNA TGTGCCAGCAGCAAAAAAACCGGGACGGGGGCGACGGAGACCCAGTACTTC. Its protein product is CASSKKTGTGATETQYF.

The chain carries TRBV12-3 or TRBV12-4 and TRBJ1-1; no clear D gene. The V end lost 6 bases, the J end lost 5 bases, and 25 bases lay between the germline ends. The CDR3 extends over 17 amino acids. The CDR3 region is CASSLAGWGVVETEAFF. In nucleotides, the CDR3 is TGTGCCAGCAGCCTCGCGGGCTGGGGAGTTGTGGAAACTGAAGCTTTCTTT.

V gene TRBV27 combines with J gene TRBJ2-2; 9 nucleotides align to TRBD2. Germline V gives CDR1 MNHEY, CDR2 SMNVEV (reference sequence). J gave up 6 bases and V 4 bases, and 3 bases lay outside the gene matches. The CDR3 has 14 amino acids. For the CDR3, the DNA is TGTGCCAGCAGTTCTTTAGCGGGGGCCGGGGAGCTGTTTTTT. Its translation: CASSSLAGAGELFF.

J is TRBJ2-3 and V is TRBV28; TRBD2 matches 9 bases. The V gene's germline CDR1 is MDHEN and CDR2 SYDVKM. The ends lost 5 bases at V and 0 bases at J; junction bases unmatched: 12. CDR3 length: 18 residues. The CDR3, as DNA: TGTGCCAGCAGTCACCGCCGGGTAGCGGGGGCCAGCACAGATACGCAGTATTTT. It translates to CASSHRRVAGASTDTQYF.

The chain carries TRBV20-1 and TRBJ2-7; 13 bases match TRBD2. V trimming: 6 bases; J trimming: 5 bases; junction bases outside the gene matches: 10. The V gene's germline CDR1 is DFQATT and CDR2 SNEGSKA (reference sequence). This CDR3 comprises 15 residues. DNA of the CDR3: TGCAGTGCCCAGCGGGGGACTAGCGGGGACCACGAGCAGTACTTC. This sequence encodes CSAQRGTSGDHEQYF.

V and J are TRBV12-3 or TRBV12-4 and TRBJ2-1; TRBD1 or TRBD2 may be the D gene (5 bases each). CDR3 size: 13 residues. Trimming stripped 3 bases from V and 10 bases from J, with 13 bases between. This CDR3 is CASSLRGSWEQFF. CDR3 DNA sequence: TGTGCCAGCAGTTTGAGGGGATCTTGGGAGCAGTTCTTC.

This sequence joins TRBV28 and TRBJ2-7; 7 bases align to TRBD1. V shed 4 bases, J shed 4 bases, and the junction held 13 bases outside the gene matches. The CDR3 is made up of 16 amino acids. From germline, CDR1 is MDHEN and CDR2 SYDVKM. CDR3 sequence (DNA): TGTGCCAGCAGTTCTAGACGACAGGGCTATTTGTACGAGCAGTACGTC. Translation gives CASSSRRQGYLYEQYV.

Worth noting for this clonotype: The junction differs from germline at one of its ends, possibly a read error. For the CDR3, the DNA is TGTGCCAGCAGTTTACAAGGCCGACTGAATTTT. Protein product: CASSLQGRLNF. The rearrangement uses TRBV12-3 or TRBV12-4 and TRBJ1-5; no clear D gene. The CDR3 is 11 amino acids.

This clonotype appeared many times. The chain has TRBV2 and TRBJ2-5; the match to TRBD2 covers 13 bases. Trimming took 6 bases from V and 5 from J; bases not matched to a gene: 3. In germline, CDR1 is SNHLY, CDR2 FYNNEI. This CDR3 is 14 amino acids long. The CDR3 protein is CASRPGLAGETQYF. CDR3 sequence (DNA): TGTGCCAGCAGGCCGGGACTAGCGGGGGAGACCCAGTACTTC.

Only a few counts were recorded for this clonotype. The rearrangement joins TRBV5-6 to TRBJ1-6, with D unresolved. V dropped 3 bases and J dropped 0 bases, with 22 bases sitting between them. The CDR3 length is 20 residues. Germline CDR1 reads SGHDT; CDR2 reads YYEEEE. The CDR3 DNA sequence: TGTGCCAGCAGCTCCTCGACGGAGAGAGGCCTAAGCTCCTATAATTCACCCCTCCACTTT. Encoded protein: CASSSSTERGLSSYNSPLHF.

The V call is TRBV7-7, the J call TRBJ2-1; 7 bases map to TRBD2. The CDR3 length is 18 residues. Germline V lookup: CDR1 SSHAT, CDR2 FNYEAQ (reference sequence). The V segment lost 5 bases and the J segment 5 bases; nucleotides outside the gene matches: 18. For the CDR3, the DNA is TGTGCCAGCAGCCAAACTTTTAGCGGGCCATCTCCCGACAATGAGCAGTTCTTC. Protein product: CASSQTFSGPSPDNEQFF.

This clonotype was recorded many times. The chain joins TRBV7-8 to TRBJ1-5; D gene uncertain. Germline CDR1 reads SGHVS; CDR2 reads FQNEAQ. V gave up 0 bases and J gave up 0 bases, with 6 bases separating them. CDR3 length equals 15 residues. The CDR3 DNA follows: TGTGCCAGCAGCTTAGCGCGATTTAGCAATCAGCCCCAGCATTTT. Translation gives CASSLARFSNQPQHF.

V usage is TRBV19 and J usage is TRBJ2-5; 13 bases map to TRBD2. CDR1 is LNHDA and CDR2 is SQIVND in the germline V gene (reference sequence). The CDR3 spans 17 residues. The junction had 11 bases not matched to a gene; V was cut back by 6 bases and J by 4 bases. The CDR3 nucleotides are TGTGCCAGTAGCCCCTCGCGACTAGCGGGGGGCCGAGAGACCCAGTACTTC. Its protein product is CASSPSRLAGGRETQYF. The full variable domain, completed using reference TRBV19 and TRBJ2-5, is DGGITQSPKYLFRKEGQNVTLSCEQNLNHDAMYWYRQDPGQGLRLIYYSQIVNDFQKGDIAEGYSVSREKKESFPLTVTSAQKNPTAFYLCASSPSRLAGGRETQYFGPGTRLLVL.

This clonotype was counted ten times or more. The chain joins TRBV2 to TRBJ1-4, with D unresolved. The V and J ends lost 5 bases and 7 bases respectively, with 8 bases between them. CDR1 is SNHLY and CDR2 is FYNNEI in the germline V gene. This CDR3 comprises 12 residues. CDR3 region: CASSLSREKLFF. In nucleotides, the CDR3 is TGTGCCAGCAGTCTTAGCCGTGAAAAACTGTTTTTT.

This clonotype has ten or more counts. The rearrangement joins TRBV12-3 or TRBV12-4 to TRBJ1-2; D perhaps matches TRBD1 (6 bases). This CDR3 is built from 12 residues. The ends were cut back, 3 bases at V and 7 bases at J, with 9 bases in the middle. The CDR3 protein is CASSFGGGGYTF. CDR3 DNA: TGTGCCAGCAGTTTCGGAGGGGGTGGCTACACCTTC.